This passage covers 10 T cell receptor beta chains from one sample sequenced in a study of PD-1 blockade in classical Hodgkin lymphoma. Method: immunoSEQ multiplex PCR; TCRdb's copy keeps in-frame clones and lacks some. The sample includes about 4,000 clones, around 70% seen only once; the top ten take roughly 36%. Time point: cycle 4 day 1 (C4D1), after about 6 weeks of nivolumab. Every patient relapsed after autologous stem cell transplantation, and brentuximab vedotin exposure varied. CD8+ T cells were isolated from thawed PBMCs by magnetic negative selection. Source: CD8+ T cells from blood, taken before the fourth cycle of nivolumab. The receptor set was obtained from a human donor with classical Hodgkin lymphoma.

The V and J genes are TRBV27 and TRBJ2-3; D is undetermined. The CDR3 is 14 amino acids. Trimming removed 2 bases at V and 2 bases at J, with 8 bases between. Looked up from germline, CDR1 is MNHEY and CDR2 is SMNVEV (reference sequence). The CDR3 sequence: CASSLRRSTDTQYF. The CDR3 DNA is TGTGCCAGCAGTTTACGGCGGTCCACAGATACGCAGTATTTT.

This clone is categorized as medium-sized (0.01 to 0.1%). The chain recombines TRBV10-3 with TRBJ2-1; TRBD1 agrees at 7 bases. Germline V gene data show CDR1 as ENHRY and CDR2 as SYGVKD. V was clipped by 6 bases and J by 0 bases; unmatched bases: 14. This CDR3 spans 18 amino acids. CDR3 protein: CAIREPRDRASSYNEQFF. In DNA, the CDR3 is TGTGCCATCAGGGAACCACGAGACAGGGCGAGCTCCTACAATGAGCAGTTCTTC.

This clone was detected a few times. V usage is TRBV9 and J usage is TRBJ1-4; no clear D gene. Germline V lookup: CDR1 SGDLS, CDR2 YYNGEE. This CDR3 is 18 amino acids long. With 0 bases removed from V and 4 bases from J, the gap between germline ends came to 19 bases. CDR3 protein: CASSVAFSGGGLNEKLFF. The CDR3 bases are TGTGCCAGCAGCGTAGCCTTTAGTGGTGGTGGGCTTAATGAAAAACTGTTTTTT.

CDR3 amino acids: CASSSGGGWDRTWIYEQYV. The CDR3 DNA reads as TGTGCCAGCAGCTCCGGTGGGGGGTGGGACAGGACCTGGATTTACGAGCAGTACGTC. The chain combines TRBV7-9 with TRBJ2-7; TRBD1 matches at 8 bases. Germline CDR1 SEHNR, CDR2 FQNEAQ (reference sequence). V lost 4 bases and J lost 4; bases outside the gene matches: 21. There are 19 residues in the CDR3.

This chain connects TRBV19 to TRBJ2-7; D might be TRBD2 (5 bases). The CDR3 consists of 18 residues. CDR1 is LNHDA, CDR2 SQIVND, per germline (reference sequence). Trimming removed 3 bases at V and 1 base at J, with 22 bases between. CDR3 bases: TGTGCCAGTAGTATCGGGCAAGGGCGGGCCCGTCTATCCTACGAGCAGTACGTC. It is translated as CASSIGQGRARLSYEQYV.

The chain carries TRBV7-8 and TRBJ2-7, with 9 bases fitting TRBD1. The V gene's germline CDR1 is SGHVS and CDR2 FQNEAQ. Germline trimming cut 5 bases from V and 4 bases from J; bases unmatched to any gene: 12. The CDR3 runs 16 residues. The CDR3 sequence: CASSSYRGRGSYEQYV. The CDR3 DNA follows: TGTGCCAGCAGCAGCTACAGGGGGCGCGGAAGTTACGAGCAGTACGTC.

The sample holds a few counts of this clone. The chain has TRBV5-5 and TRBJ1-2; maybe TRBD1 (5 bases). This CDR3 contains 14 residues. Trimming shortened V by 1 base and J by 4 bases, and 11 bases separated the two germline ends. The germline gives CDR1 SGHKS, CDR2 YYEKEE (reference sequence). The CDR3 protein is CASSLTGSRYGYTF. CDR3 nucleotides: TGTGCCAGCAGCTTGACAGGATCTCGCTATGGCTACACCTTC.

Only a few counts were recorded for this clone. This rearrangement joins TRBV7-9 to TRBJ1-5; weak D call: TRBD1 (5 bases). The CDR3 covers 14 residues. V was cut by 5 bases and J by 4 bases, with 12 bases left in between. Germline V gene data show CDR1 as SEHNR and CDR2 as FQNEAQ (reference sequence). The CDR3 loop reads CASSQWGDNQPQHF. The CDR3 bases are TGTGCCAGCAGCCAATGGGGGGATAATCAGCCCCAGCATTTT.

V is TRBV7-4 and J is TRBJ2-5; a possible D gene is TRBD1 (6 bases). V was cut by 5 bases and J by 2 bases, with 12 bases left in between. CDR3 length: 14 amino acids. Per germline, CDR1 SGHVT and CDR2 SQSDAQ. The CDR3 nucleotides are TGTGCCAGCAGCCCTAGGGGGTCGCAAGAGACCCAGTACTTC. Its translation: CASSPRGSQETQYF.

In its sample, this clone ranks as hyperexpanded. The chain recombines TRBV19 with TRBJ1-1; D ambiguous. Trimming cost V 5 bases and J 2 bases, with 9 bases left between them. From germline, CDR1 is LNHDA and CDR2 SQIVND (reference sequence). The CDR3 spans 13 residues. The CDR3 bases are TGTGCCAGTAGTCTGAATTCAAACACTGAAGCTTTCTTT. This codes for CASSLNSNTEAFF. Full variable domain (outside the CDR3, taken from reference TRBV19 and TRBJ1-1): DGGITQSPKYLFRKEGQNVTLSCEQNLNHDAMYWYRQDPGQGLRLIYYSQIVNDFQKGDIAEGYSVSREKKESFPLTVTSAQKNPTAFYLCASSLNSNTEAFFGQGTRLTVV.